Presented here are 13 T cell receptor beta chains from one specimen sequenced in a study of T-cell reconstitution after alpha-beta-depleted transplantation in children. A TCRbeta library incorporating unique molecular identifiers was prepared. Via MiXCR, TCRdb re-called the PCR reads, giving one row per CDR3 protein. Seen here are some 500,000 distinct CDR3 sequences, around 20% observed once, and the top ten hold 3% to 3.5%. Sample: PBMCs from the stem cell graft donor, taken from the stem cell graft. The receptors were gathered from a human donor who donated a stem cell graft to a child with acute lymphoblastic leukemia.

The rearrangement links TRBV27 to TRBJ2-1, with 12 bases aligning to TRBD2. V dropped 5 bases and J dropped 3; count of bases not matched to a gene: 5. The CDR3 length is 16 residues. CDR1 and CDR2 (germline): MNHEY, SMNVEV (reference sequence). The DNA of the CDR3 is TGTGCCAGCAGTGTTGGGACTAGCGGGTTCTACAATGAGCAGTTCTTC. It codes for CASSVGTSGFYNEQFF.

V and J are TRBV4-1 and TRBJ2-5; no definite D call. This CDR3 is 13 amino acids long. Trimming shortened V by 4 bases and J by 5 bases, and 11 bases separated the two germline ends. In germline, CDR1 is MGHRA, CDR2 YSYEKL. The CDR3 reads CASSRSVLETQYF. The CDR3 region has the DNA TGCGCCAGCAGCCGGTCAGTTTTGGAGACCCAGTACTTC.

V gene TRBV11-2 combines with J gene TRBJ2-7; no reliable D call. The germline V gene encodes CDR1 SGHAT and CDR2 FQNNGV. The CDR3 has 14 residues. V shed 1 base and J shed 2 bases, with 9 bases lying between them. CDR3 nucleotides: TGTGCCAGCAGCTTAGGGGGTACACCCTACGAGCAGTACTTC. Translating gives CASSLGGTPYEQYF.

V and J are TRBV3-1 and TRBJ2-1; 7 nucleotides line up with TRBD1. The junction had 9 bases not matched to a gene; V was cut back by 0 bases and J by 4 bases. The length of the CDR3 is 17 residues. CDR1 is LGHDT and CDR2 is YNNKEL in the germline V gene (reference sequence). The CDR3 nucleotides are TGTGCCAGCAGCCAAGACCCGAGCCTGACAGGGTACAATGAGCAGTTCTTC. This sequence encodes CASSQDPSLTGYNEQFF.

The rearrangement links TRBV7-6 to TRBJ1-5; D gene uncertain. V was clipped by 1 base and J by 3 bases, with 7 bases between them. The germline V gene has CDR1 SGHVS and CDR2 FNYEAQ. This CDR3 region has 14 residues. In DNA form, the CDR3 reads TGTGCCAGCAGCTTAGGGCCTACCAATCAGCCCCAGCATTTT. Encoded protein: CASSLGPTNQPQHF.

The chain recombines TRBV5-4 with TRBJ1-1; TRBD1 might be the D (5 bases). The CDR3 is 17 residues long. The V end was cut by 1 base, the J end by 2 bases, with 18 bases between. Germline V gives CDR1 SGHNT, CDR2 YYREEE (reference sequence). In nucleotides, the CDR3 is TGTGCCAGCAGCTTGAGGACTTTCGCAGGGAGTAACACTGAAGCTTTCTTT. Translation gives CASSLRTFAGSNTEAFF.

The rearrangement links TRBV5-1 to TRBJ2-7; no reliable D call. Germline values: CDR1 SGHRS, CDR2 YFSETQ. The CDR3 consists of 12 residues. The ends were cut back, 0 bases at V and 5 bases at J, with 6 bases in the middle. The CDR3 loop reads CASSLGHHEQYF. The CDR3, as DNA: TGCGCCAGCAGCTTGGGTCACCACGAGCAGTACTTC.

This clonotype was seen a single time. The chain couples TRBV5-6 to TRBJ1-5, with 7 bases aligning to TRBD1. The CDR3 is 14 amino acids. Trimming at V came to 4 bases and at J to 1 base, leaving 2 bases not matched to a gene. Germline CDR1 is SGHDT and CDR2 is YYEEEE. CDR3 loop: CASSGTESNQPQHF. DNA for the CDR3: TGTGCCAGCAGCGGGACAGAAAGCAATCAGCCCCAGCATTTT.

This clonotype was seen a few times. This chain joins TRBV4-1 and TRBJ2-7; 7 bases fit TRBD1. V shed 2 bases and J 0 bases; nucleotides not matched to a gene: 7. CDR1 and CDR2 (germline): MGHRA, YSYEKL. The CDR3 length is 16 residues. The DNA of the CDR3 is TGCGCCAGCAGCCAACCCAGGACAGGCAGCTCCTACGAGCAGTACTTC. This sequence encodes CASSQPRTGSSYEQYF.

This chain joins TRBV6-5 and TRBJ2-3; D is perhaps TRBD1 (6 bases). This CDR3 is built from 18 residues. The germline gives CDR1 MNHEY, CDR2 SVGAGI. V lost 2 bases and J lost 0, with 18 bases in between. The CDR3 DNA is TGTGCCAGCAGTTACGCTTCCCCTTGGGACACAAGCACAGATACGCAGTATTTT. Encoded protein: CASSYASPWDTSTDTQYF.

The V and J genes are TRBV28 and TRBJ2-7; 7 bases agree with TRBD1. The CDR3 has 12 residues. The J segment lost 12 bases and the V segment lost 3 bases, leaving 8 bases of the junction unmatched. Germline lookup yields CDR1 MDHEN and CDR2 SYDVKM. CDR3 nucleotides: TGTGCCAGCAGTTTTGTGTTGGGGGACAGGTACTTC. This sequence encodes CASSFVLGDRYF. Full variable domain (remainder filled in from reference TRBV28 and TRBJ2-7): DVKVTQSSRYLVKRTGEKVFLECVQDMDHENMFWYRQDPGLGLRLIYFSYDVKMKEKGDIPEGYSVSREKKERFSLILESASTNQTSMYLCASSFVLGDRYFGPGTRLTVT.

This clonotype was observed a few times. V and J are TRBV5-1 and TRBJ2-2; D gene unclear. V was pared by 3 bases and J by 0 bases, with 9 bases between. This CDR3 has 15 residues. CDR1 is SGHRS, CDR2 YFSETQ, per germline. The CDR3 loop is CASSWTSANTGELFF. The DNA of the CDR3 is TGCGCCAGCAGCTGGACGTCCGCGAACACCGGGGAGCTGTTTTTT.

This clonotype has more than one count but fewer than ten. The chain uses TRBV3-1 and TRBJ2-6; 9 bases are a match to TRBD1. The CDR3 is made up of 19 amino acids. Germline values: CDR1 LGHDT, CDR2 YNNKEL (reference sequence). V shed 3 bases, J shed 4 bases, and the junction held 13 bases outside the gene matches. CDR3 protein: CASSQNRDREFGGANVLTF. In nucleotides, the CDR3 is TGTGCCAGCAGCCAGAACCGGGACAGGGAGTTTGGGGGGGCCAACGTCCTGACTTTC.